The sequence of this T cell receptor (beta chain) was determined in a study of blood T cell repertoires in COVID-19. Across the whole study: Samples representing acute and convalescent COVID-19 were sourced from the United States, Italy and Spain. PBMCs, B-cell-depleted T cells, or T cells were the source of the cDNA or gDNA that made up the material.

In the original analysis: Estimated nucleated cell counts came from reference gene primer amplification. Generated by immunoSEQ multiplex PCR, the TCRdb table keeps only in-frame clones and is missing some. For V, J and clone size, that table is used; D and trimming come from the DNA. The profile shows 100,000 to 150,000 clones, around 80% of them singletons. Germline assignment: CDR1 MGHRA and CDR2 YSYEKL. V was trimmed by 0 bases and J by 6 bases, leaving 17 bases between them. This CDR3 is built from 16 residues. This clone appeared a few times. The gene calls are TRBV4-1 and TRBJ1-2; D is possibly TRBD1 (5 bases). Material for sequencing was peripheral blood. The receptor was derived from a man aged 40-49 years with active or convalescent COVID-19. This CDR3 reads CASSQEGTDRTHGYTF. In DNA, the CDR3 is TGCGCCAGCAGCCAAGAGGGAACAGACAGAACTCATGGCTACACCTTC.